This T cell receptor (beta chain) was recorded in a study of blood T cell repertoires in COVID-19 (dated by TCRdb to 2020 to 2022). About the study as a whole: The collaborator samples originated in the United States, Italy and Spain and spanned the acute and convalescent phases of COVID-19. The prospective study material was composed of cDNA or gDNA derived from T cells, B-cell-depleted T cells, or PBMCs. The dataset comprised deeply sampled blood TCRbeta repertoires from subjects exposed to, actively infected with, or recovered from COVID-19. The repertoires were released in a freely available public database meant as a resource for research on the immune response to SARS-CoV-2. Samples were obtained from the ongoing ImmuneRACE study (first 160 participants) and from about 1,300 subjects provided by 6 global collaborators. Nearly every sample came with metadata listing a de-identified subject ID, COVID-19 status, age in years and sex. Where HLA class I and class II types were available, the types were taken from metadata supplied by the sample provider, not from assay-based typing. What the authors observed across the whole study: The amount of clinical and demographic metadata varied by source and participant and was provided uncurated.

This clone appeared a single time. Its antigen remains unidentified. The sample holds no much larger clone one base away, and base qualities are not on file. Collaborating institutions collected whole blood in K2EDTA tubes following their own protocols. For TCRbeta analysis, collaborator samples were shipped as frozen whole blood, as isolated PBMCs, or as DNA extracted from either sample type. The junction shows trimming of 2 bases on V and 4 bases on J, plus 11 bases between the germline ends. Counted from cysteine to phenylalanine, this CDR3 has 14 amino acids. This entry keeps only the CDR3 DNA: 42 bases, framed from base 1. CDR1 and CDR2 were assigned from the germline V gene as SNHLY and FYNNEI. TCRbeta CDR3 regions were amplified from genomic DNA by means of the immunoSEQ Assay, a bias-controlled multiplex PCR. Per the authors' processing: The number of nucleated cells in each sample was estimated by amplification of reference gene primers within the assay. Sequence reads were collapsed and filtered to measure the absolute abundance of every unique TCRbeta CDR3 rearrangement. Productive Simpson clonality was computed per sample as the square root of Simpson's diversity index over productive rearrangements. Entries here come from immuneACCESS through TCRdb and include only in-frame sequences with V and J called. Some clones fail to appear in such tables; in the studies checked, an unresolved V gene covers under half of the shortfall, and the cause of the remainder is unknown. The V and J calls and clone size come from that table; D and trimming were worked out from the DNA. Across this sample there are 100,000 to 150,000 clones, with about 88% seen only once. About 1% of the sample belongs to the ten largest clones.

The clonotype comes from an elderly woman with acute or convalescent COVID-19. The specimen sequenced was peripheral blood. This receptor chain uses TRBV2 and TRBJ1-2; no D gene call is confident. The sequence in DNA is TGTGCCAGCAGTGAAAGGCAGGCGCCCTATGGCTACACCTTC. Its amino acids are CASSERQAPYGYTF. The full variable domain, with segments outside the CDR3 supplied by the reference TRBV2 and TRBJ1-2 proteins, appears as EPEVTQTPSHQVTQMGQEVILRCVPISNHLYFYWYRQILGQKVEFLVSFYNNEISEKSEIFDDQFSVERPDGSNFTLKIRSTKLEDSAMYFCASSERQAPYGYTFGSGTRLTVV.